These 8 T cell receptor beta chains were sequenced from one sample in a study of identical twins. From the 5' RACE reads, TCRdb called clonotypes with MiXCR, one entry per CDR3 protein. Among about 1.7 million distinct CDR3 sequences listed, about 32% were seen once. Sequenced: cord blood. The receptors originated from a newborn girl in good health.

The gene calls are TRBV13 and TRBJ2-1; 9 bases are shared with TRBD2. With 5 bases clipped from V and 4 bases from J, the junction kept 9 bases outside the gene matches. The germline V gene has CDR1 PRHDT and CDR2 FYEKMQ (reference sequence). The CDR3 is 16 amino acids. CDR3 amino acids: CASSARLADYYNEQFF. As DNA, the CDR3 is TGTGCCAGCAGCGCACGACTAGCGGATTATTACAATGAGCAGTTCTTC.

This clonotype came up many times. The chain is built from TRBV4-1 and TRBJ2-5; D is uncertain. Germline V gene data show CDR1 as MGHRA and CDR2 as YSYEKL. V lost 3 bases and J 0 bases, leaving 8 bases between the germline ends. The CDR3 is made up of 14 amino acids. The CDR3 DNA follows: TGCGCCAGCAGCCAGGGTCACTACCAAGAGACCCAGTACTTC. Translated: CASSQGHYQETQYF.

This rearrangement joins TRBV5-1 to TRBJ2-1; D is perhaps TRBD2 (7 bases). Deletions cut 0 bases from V and 5 bases from J, with 15 bases between. CDR3 length: 16 residues. The germline V gene encodes CDR1 SGHRS and CDR2 YFSETQ. The CDR3 nucleotides are TGCGCCAGCAGCTTGGCGGCGGGGGCCCTAAACAATGAGCAGTTCTTC. It translates to CASSLAAGALNNEQFF.

The V and J genes are TRBV25-1 and TRBJ2-7; 8 bases fit TRBD1. Losses at the gene ends were 9 bases for V and 4 bases for J; bases not matched to a gene: 8. Germline V gene data show CDR1 as MGHDK and CDR2 as SYGVNS. There are 13 residues in the CDR3. The CDR3 protein is CASTGGPPYEQYF. The CDR3 nucleotides read TGTGCCAGTACAGGGGGTCCCCCTTACGAGCAGTACTTC.

The rearrangement joins TRBV5-1 to TRBJ2-3, with D tentatively TRBD2 (5 bases). The germline V and J ends were trimmed by 2 bases and 3 bases, with 22 bases remaining between them. This CDR3 region has 18 residues. In germline, CDR1 is SGHRS, CDR2 YFSETQ. The CDR3 DNA reads as TGCGCCAGCAGCTTAGGCAGCCTAGCCTCTTTCACAACAGATACGCAGTATTTT. Amino acid sequence: CASSLGSLASFTTDTQYF. The variable domain in full, completed from reference TRBV5-1 and TRBJ2-3, reads KAGVTQTPRYLIKTRGQQVTLSCSPISGHRSVSWYQQTPGQGLQFLFEYFSETQRNKGNFPGRFSGRQFSNSRSEMNVSTLELGDSALYLCASSLGSLASFTTDTQYFGPGTRLTVL.

The table lists this clonotype with many counts. This chain links TRBV10-3 with TRBJ2-5; the D is unclear. The germline CDR1 and CDR2 sequences are ENHRY and SYGVKD. The CDR3 contains 15 residues. The V end lost 3 bases, the J end lost 2 bases, and 13 bases lay between the germline ends. For the CDR3, the DNA is TGTGCCATCAGTGACTTCTTACAGTCTCAAGAGACCCAGTACTTC. This codes for CAISDFLQSQETQYF.

The chain has TRBV20-1 and TRBJ2-1; a possible D gene is TRBD2 (5 bases). In germline, CDR1 is DFQATT, CDR2 SNEGSKA (reference sequence). Trimming took 7 bases from V and 7 from J, leaving 11 bases between them. The CDR3 contains 11 residues. The CDR3 loop is CSVQTGNEQFF. In nucleotides, the CDR3 is TGCAGTGTTCAGACGGGAAATGAGCAGTTCTTC.

This clonotype occurred a few times. The rearrangement joins TRBV7-8 to TRBJ2-2; D is undetermined. The germline V and J ends were trimmed by 5 bases and 2 bases, with 9 bases remaining between them. The CDR3 totals 14 residues. CDR1 is SGHVS, CDR2 FQNEAQ, per germline. CDR3 residues: CASSRTANTGELFF. For the CDR3, the DNA is TGTGCCAGCAGCCGGACCGCTAACACCGGGGAGCTGTTTTTT.